One and the same sample provided the 25 T cell receptor beta chains below, sequenced in a study of T cell repertoires in cytomegalovirus infection. TCRdb processed the reads anew with MiXCR; each CDR3 protein has one entry. The sample has around 290,000 distinct CDR3 sequences, roughly 26% seen once. Sequencing used PBMCs. Every receptor here comes from a human donor in good health (CMV status not recorded). Some clones in this sample may be carry-over from other donors' samples.

The chain has TRBV3-1 and TRBJ2-3, with D possibly TRBD1 on 7 matching bases. V dropped 4 bases and J dropped 6 bases, with 17 bases sitting between them. This CDR3 region has 15 residues. The germline V gene has CDR1 LGHDT and CDR2 YNNKEL (reference sequence). The CDR3 nucleotides read TGTGCCAGCAGCCCAGGGACAGCGGGCTGGGATACGCAGTATTTT. This codes for CASSPGTAGWDTQYF.

The J gene is TRBJ2-4, the V gene TRBV20-1; 14 nucleotides line up with TRBD2. CDR3 length equals 14 residues. Germline loops: CDR1 DFQATT, CDR2 SNEGSKA (reference sequence). After removal of 5 bases from V and 9 bases from J, the junction contained 6 bases not matched to a gene. Here the CDR3 reads CSALTSGGESIQYF. The CDR3 DNA reads as TGCAGTGCTCTGACTAGCGGGGGGGAGAGCATTCAGTACTTC.

The chain carries TRBV20-1 and TRBJ1-1; the D gene is possibly TRBD1 (5 bases). Trimming took off 6 bases at V and 5 bases at J, with 16 bases between the two ends. This CDR3 is 13 amino acids long. Germline V gene sequence: CDR1 DFQATT, CDR2 SNEGSKA (reference sequence). DNA of the CDR3: TGCAGTGCCACCCAAGGGGTAAGGACTGAAGCTTTCTTT. This sequence encodes CSATQGVRTEAFF.

There are a few counts of this clonotype. The V call is TRBV7-9, the J call TRBJ1-6; D gene uncertain. CDR1 is SEHNR, CDR2 FQNEAQ, per germline (reference sequence). The CDR3 has 15 residues. The V end lost 5 bases, the J end lost 1 base, and 9 bases lay between the germline ends. This CDR3 reads CASSGGLSYNSPLHF. CDR3 bases: TGTGCCAGCAGCGGTGGGTTATCCTATAATTCACCCCTCCACTTT. Combining the CDR3 with reference TRBV7-9 and TRBJ1-6 gives the whole variable domain DTGVSQNPRHKITKRGQNVTFRCDPISEHNRLYWYRQTLGQGPEFLTYFQNEAQLEKSRLLSDRFSAERPKGSFSTLEIQRTEQGDSAMYLCASSGGLSYNSPLHFGNGTRLTVT.

This clonotype was detected only a few times. The chain links TRBV6-5 to TRBJ2-3, with D unclear. Germline values: CDR1 MNHEY, CDR2 SVGAGI. V was pared by 6 bases and J by 3 bases, with 10 bases between. The CDR3 has 13 residues. The CDR3 DNA sequence: TGTGCCAGCAGCTATAGACTTACAGATACGCAGTATTTT. It encodes CASSYRLTDTQYF.

The chain combines TRBV5-1 with TRBJ2-3; D is unresolved. The length of the CDR3 is 16 residues. V was cut by 0 bases and J by 0 bases, with 11 bases left in between. The germline V gene encodes CDR1 SGHRS and CDR2 YFSETQ. The CDR3 DNA reads as TGCGCCAGCAGCTTGGTTCTAGGCGGAAGCACAGATACGCAGTATTTT. This translates into CASSLVLGGSTDTQYF.

This clonotype was counted only a few times. The V and J genes are TRBV7-9 and TRBJ1-1, with D tentatively TRBD1 (6 bases). The CDR3 has 15 residues. From germline, CDR1 is SEHNR and CDR2 FQNEAQ (reference sequence). V lost 0 bases to trimming and J lost 0 bases, with 8 bases between them. The CDR3 spells CASSLATGLNTEAFF. Here the CDR3 DNA reads TGTGCCAGCAGCTTAGCGACAGGACTGAACACTGAAGCTTTCTTT.

The CDR3 loop reads CSVELPAGRQETQYF. The CDR3 region has the DNA TGCAGCGTTGAACTACCCGCGGGAAGGCAAGAGACCCAGTACTTC. The J gene is TRBJ2-5, the V gene TRBV29-1; D might be TRBD2 (6 bases). With 2 bases removed from V and 2 bases from J, the gap between germline ends came to 15 bases. Germline values: CDR1 SQVTM, CDR2 ANQGSEA. This CDR3 is built from 15 residues.

This clonotype has only a few counts. The CDR3 region has the DNA TGTGCCAGCAGTCCTGGGGGGGGCGGAAACACCATATATTTT. Translating gives CASSPGGGGNTIYF. J is TRBJ1-3 and V is TRBV28; a weak D match, TRBD1 (6 bases). The CDR3 is 14 residues long. Germline V gene data show CDR1 as MDHEN and CDR2 as SYDVKM. Trimming took off 5 bases at V and 4 bases at J, with 12 bases between the two ends.

This clonotype was observed a few times. The V and J genes are TRBV5-4 and TRBJ2-7; maybe TRBD2 (5 bases). The CDR3 runs 13 residues. V shed 9 bases and J shed 2 bases, with 15 bases lying between them. CDR1 and CDR2 from the germline V gene are SGHNT and YYREEE (reference sequence). In DNA, the CDR3 is TGTGCCACCAACAGACCCGGGACCTACGAGCAGTACTTC. It is translated as CATNRPGTYEQYF.

This clonotype was seen only a few times. The J gene is TRBJ1-2, the V gene TRBV4-1; tentative D call: TRBD1 (5 bases). Trimming pared 3 bases from V and 4 bases from J, leaving 12 bases between. Per germline, CDR1 MGHRA and CDR2 YSYEKL. This CDR3 is 14 amino acids long. The CDR3 nucleotides read TGCGCCAGCAGCCAGCAGACAGTGACCTATGGCTACACCTTC. It translates to CASSQQTVTYGYTF.

This clonotype turned up a few times. The J gene is TRBJ2-5, the V gene TRBV7-6; D ambiguous. V dropped 5 bases and J dropped 5 bases, with 12 bases sitting between them. The CDR3 is made up of 13 amino acids. Per the germline V gene, CDR1 is SGHVS and CDR2 is FNYEAQ. The CDR3: CASSRLSEETQYF. The CDR3 region has the DNA TGTGCCAGCAGCCGGTTAAGTGAGGAGACCCAGTACTTC.

The chain employs TRBV20-1 and TRBJ1-1; D is perhaps TRBD1 (6 bases). Germline values: CDR1 DFQATT, CDR2 SNEGSKA (reference sequence). This CDR3 comprises 13 residues. Trimming stripped 5 bases from V and 0 bases from J, with 10 bases between. The CDR3 loop is CSARTGLNTEAFF. DNA for the CDR3: TGCAGTGCTCGTACAGGGCTGAACACTGAAGCTTTCTTT.

This clonotype has more than one count but fewer than ten. The chain is built from TRBV23-1 and TRBJ2-1; D gene ambiguous. TRBV23-1 falls under the ORF class, with uncertain function. This CDR3 region has 16 residues. V was shortened by 2 bases and J by 0 bases, with 11 bases between the two germline ends. The CDR3 DNA follows: TGCGCCAGCAGTCAAAAACCTCCGAGCTCCTACAATGAGCAGTTCTTC. It encodes CASSQKPPSSYNEQFF.

This clonotype was seen more than once but under ten times. The CDR3: CASSFLDRGGYNEQFF. Written as DNA, the CDR3 is TGTGCCAGCAGTTTTCTTGACAGGGGCGGCTACAATGAGCAGTTCTTC. The chain employs TRBV28 and TRBJ2-1, with 8 bases aligning to TRBD1. The germline V gene encodes CDR1 MDHEN and CDR2 SYDVKM. CDR3 length: 16 residues. V shed 3 bases and J 3 bases; nucleotides not matched to a gene: 7.

The CDR3 region is CASSLEAESSYEQYF. The CDR3 nucleotides read TGTGCCAGCAGCTTAGAGGCGGAGAGCTCCTACGAGCAGTACTTC. V is TRBV7-2 and J is TRBJ2-7; D unclear. The CDR3 runs to 15 residues. Between the trimmed V and J ends, which lost 1 base and 0 bases, there was a span of 10 bases. Per germline, CDR1 SGHTA and CDR2 FQGNSA.

This clonotype was detected only a few times. The chain couples TRBV14 to TRBJ2-5; no clear D. V was cut by 0 bases and J by 10 bases, with 6 bases left in between. This CDR3 is built from 11 residues. Germline-derived CDR1 and CDR2 are SGHDN and FVKESK. The CDR3 coding sequence is TGTGCCAGCAGCCAAGAAAGTCGCCAGTACTTC. As protein: CASSQESRQYF.

This clonotype came up many times. This rearrangement joins TRBV5-5 to TRBJ2-1; TRBD2 aligns across 12 bases. The length of the CDR3 is 15 residues. Unmatched junction bases numbered 8, after V lost 5 bases and J lost 8 bases. Germline values: CDR1 SGHKS, CDR2 YYEKEE (reference sequence). The CDR3 DNA reads as TGTGCCAGCAGTCCGACTAGCGGGAGAGGGTATGAGCAGTTCTTC. Encoded protein: CASSPTSGRGYEQFF.

The rearrangement uses TRBV20-1 and TRBJ2-3; 7 nucleotides match TRBD2. This CDR3 comprises 16 residues. The ends lost 4 bases at V and 3 bases at J; junction bases unmatched: 13. Germline loops: CDR1 DFQATT, CDR2 SNEGSKA (reference sequence). CDR3 nucleotide sequence: TGCAGTGCTAATGGGTGGACTAGGGTAGGGACAGATACGCAGTATTTT. It yields the protein CSANGWTRVGTDTQYF.

This clonotype was counted only a few times. The chain recombines TRBV2 with TRBJ1-2; no reliable D call. The CDR3 spans 12 residues. Trimming cost V 1 base and J 2 bases, with 2 bases left between them. CDR1 and CDR2 from the germline V gene are SNHLY and FYNNEI. CDR3 DNA sequence: TGTGCCAGCAGTGAAGACAACTATGGCTACACCTTC. It translates to CASSEDNYGYTF.

This clonotype was observed many times. The CDR3 region is CASSLAVNTDTQYF. The CDR3 nucleotides read TGTGCCAGCAGCTTAGCGGTCAACACAGATACGCAGTATTTT. The V and J genes are TRBV7-6 and TRBJ2-3; D remains unclear. The germline V and J ends were trimmed by 0 bases and 2 bases, with 6 bases remaining between them. Germline V CDR1 and CDR2: SGHVS, FNYEAQ. This CDR3 contains 14 residues.

The chain has TRBV2 and TRBJ2-6; D ambiguous. The V and J ends lost 7 bases and 1 base respectively, with 5 bases between them. Germline values: CDR1 SNHLY, CDR2 FYNNEI. The CDR3 contains 13 residues. CDR3 sequence reads: CASIFSGANVLTF. Here the CDR3 DNA reads TGTGCCAGCATATTTTCTGGGGCCAACGTCCTGACTTTC.

This clonotype was seen more than once but under ten times. The CDR3 DNA reads TGCGCCAGCAGCCAAGCTTCACGGGCAAACACAGATACGCAGTATTTT. Protein: CASSQASRANTDTQYF. The chain is built from TRBV4-1 and TRBJ2-3; no firm D call. The CDR3 has 16 amino acids. The germline V gene encodes CDR1 MGHRA and CDR2 YSYEKL. Between the trimmed V and J ends, which lost 1 base and 2 bases, there was a span of 13 bases.

This clonotype was picked up a small number of times. This rearrangement joins TRBV28 to TRBJ1-2; 11 bases line up with TRBD1. The CDR3 contains 14 residues. With 7 bases clipped from V and 3 bases from J, the junction kept 4 bases outside the gene matches. Germline V gene sequence: CDR1 MDHEN, CDR2 SYDVKM. The chain's CDR3 is CASNGQGAHYGYTF. The CDR3 nucleotides read TGTGCCAGCAACGGACAGGGGGCACACTATGGCTACACCTTC.

The gene calls are TRBV2 and TRBJ2-1; 10 positions agree with TRBD1. This CDR3 has 15 amino acids. V was clipped by 8 bases and J by 8 bases; unmatched bases: 12. Germline assignment: CDR1 SNHLY and CDR2 FYNNEI. In nucleotides, the CDR3 is TGTGCCAGCGTCTTGGGACAGGGGTGGTCCGATGAGCAGTTCTTC. Translating it yields CASVLGQGWSDEQFF. Complete variable domain (other parts from reference TRBV2 and TRBJ2-1): EPEVTQTPSHQVTQMGQEVILRCVPISNHLYFYWYRQILGQKVEFLVSFYNNEISEKSEIFDDQFSVERPDGSNFTLKIRSTKLEDSAMYFCASVLGQGWSDEQFFGPGTRLTVL.